A selection of T cell receptor beta chains follows, all from one sample in a study of T cells in Graves' hyperthyroidism and ophthalmopathy. TCRdb called the multiplex PCR reads again in MiXCR, with one record for every CDR3 protein. Of roughly 660,000 distinct CDR3 sequences in the sample, around a sixth were seen once. The sequenced sample was blood. The receptor set was obtained from a man aged 50 or older with Graves' hyperthyroidism. The CDR3 runs from the conserved cysteine through the conserved F or W. Each record gives: J gene, V gene, CDR3 protein.

TRBJ1-1	TRBV9	CASSGEEAMAFF
TRBJ1-2	TRBV19	CASKRGDGPNYGYTF
TRBJ2-5	TRBV12-3/TRBV12-4	CASSHLRGEGETQYF
TRBJ2-3	TRBV28	CASSYGRGYEDTQYF
TRBJ1-3	TRBV27	CASSYQFRSGNTIYF
TRBJ2-5	TRBV4-3	CASSQTGLAGEETQYF
TRBJ1-1	TRBV2	CASNEFVDTEAFF
TRBJ1-1	TRBV2	CASSSTKNTEAFF
TRBJ2-7	TRBV9	CASSVGGGRGTYEQYF
TRBJ1-5	TRBV20-1	CSASADNSNQPQHF
TRBJ2-1	TRBV19	CASSSSSGGGSYNEQFF
TRBJ2-1	TRBV6-5	CASSYIGPHEQFF
TRBJ2-5	TRBV20-1	CSASQSKTQYF
TRBJ2-3	TRBV7-8	CASTTGPPSTDTQYF
TRBJ1-2	TRBV9	CASSPVDSRFNYGYTF
TRBJ2-1	TRBV5-1	CASSSGTSGSYNEQFF
TRBJ2-5	TRBV6-1	CASSTDAGVGETQYF
TRBJ1-5	TRBV6-5	CASSYSGGRQHF
TRBJ2-7	TRBV28	CASSLGRPPTNDEQYF
TRBJ2-7	TRBV12-3/TRBV12-4	CASTPTGTFPREQYF
TRBJ2-3	TRBV19	CASSITLLGLAGDGDTQYF
TRBJ2-1	TRBV6-2/TRBV6-3	CASSYTRLAGVDEQFF
TRBJ2-3	TRBV6-1	CASSPTFGRAQSTDTQYF
TRBJ2-3	TRBV18	CASSPPSRGADTQYF
TRBJ2-7	TRBV7-9	CASSPGPNEQYF
TRBJ2-7	TRBV7-9	CASSARRGQGSSHEQYF
TRBJ1-1	TRBV19	CASRPGGHLPATEAFF
TRBJ2-7	TRBV13	CASSIRTSGRYEQYF
TRBJ2-7	TRBV4-2	CASSQELREYEQYF
TRBJ2-1	TRBV4-1	CASSQEPLAEEQFF
TRBJ2-1	TRBV18	CASSPPRSTSIDEQFF
TRBJ2-1	TRBV15	CATSRDQADNEQFF
TRBJ1-5	TRBV20-1	CSARGTGFSSNQPQHF
TRBJ1-5	TRBV19	CASSRRNNQPQHF
TRBJ2-3	TRBV7-3	CASSLGAGTDTQYF
TRBJ2-7	TRBV27	CASSLMGQFYEQYF
TRBJ1-5	TRBV20-1	CSARSQGNQPQHF
TRBJ2-1	TRBV28	CASSPSLAGVLDEQFF
TRBJ1-1	TRBV14	CASSQDFTGYAEAFF
TRBJ2-1	TRBV5-1	CASSLVSGDNEQFF
TRBJ1-2	TRBV19	CASSPRPGGYGYTF
TRBJ2-4	TRBV18	CASSPLGASGRSAKNIQYF
TRBJ2-7	TRBV3-1	CASSLEGGRAYEQYF
TRBJ2-1	TRBV6-1	CASSEFPGPDNEQFF